This entry features one T cell receptor (beta chain) sequence. Per the study methods: Reference gene primers were amplified, and this amplification served to estimate nucleated cell counts. Data came from immunoSEQ multiplex PCR; TCRdb stores just in-frame clones and leaves some out. V and J calls plus clone size are reproduced from that table; the DNA served to infer D and trimming. Of about 98,000 clones listed, 70% to 90% are singletons. The data were taken from a study of blood T cell repertoires in COVID-19. Study as a whole: Samples came from the United States, Italy and Spain, spanning acute and convalescent COVID-19. PBMCs, B-cell-depleted T cells, or T cells were the source of the cDNA or gDNA that made up the material.

J gave up 4 bases and V 4 bases, and 4 bases lay outside the gene matches. CDR3 length: 14 amino acids. Germline lookup yields CDR1 KGHDR and CDR2 SFDVKD. Sequenced: peripheral blood. The receptor's source is a man aged 50-60 years with active COVID-19. This chain links TRBV24-1 with TRBJ2-3, with 7 bases identical to TRBD1. This CDR3 is CATSETGVPDTQYF. In DNA, the CDR3 is TGTGCCACCAGTGAAACAGGGGTGCCAGATACGCAGTATTTT.